This TCR beta chain derives from a study of cytomegalovirus exposure and HLA in healthy donors. The study's findings and limits: Later work found most CMV-associated TCR beta chains apparently HLA-restricted.

From germline, CDR1 is MNHEY and CDR2 SVGAGI. The ends lost 10 bases at V and 5 bases at J; junction bases unmatched: 12. The CDR3 contains 15 residues. Both 60 Vbeta primers and 13 Jbeta primers went into the PCR. Measured with immunoSEQ multiplex PCR; TCRdb has only the in-frame clones, and not every one. Of around 200,000 clones listed, around 83% are singletons. To note about this clone: What it binds is not known.

This sequence originates from a girl aged 2-10 years in good health and CMV-seropositive. The rearrangement uses TRBV6-5 and TRBJ1-1, with 11 bases lining up with TRBD1. Sequenced material: PBMCs. Written as DNA, the CDR3 is TGTGCCATCAGCTTCCGGGACAGGGGGGATACTGAAGCTTTCTTT. It codes for CAISFRDRGDTEAFF.